This entry lists 20 T cell receptor beta chains sequenced from one sample in a study of T cell responses to AZD1222 COVID-19 vaccine. Profiling relied on immunoSEQ multiplex PCR, and the TCRdb table lists in-frame clones only, not all of them. The data contain tens of thousands of clones, around 89% of them singletons. This sample comprised peripheral blood, obtained on day 0 of AZD1222 vaccination. The receptors derive from an adult in good health.

The chain couples TRBV9 to TRBJ2-5; 7 bases map to TRBD1. The CDR3 runs to 15 residues. Germline CDR1 and CDR2: SGDLS and YYNGEE. The trim removed 4 bases at V and 0 bases at J, leaving 6 bases unmatched. CDR3 bases: TGTGCCAGCAGCCCCCGACAGGGAAACCAAGAGACCCAGTACTTC. It specifies CASSPRQGNQETQYF.

The rearrangement uses TRBV28 and TRBJ1-1; D gene uncertain. V was cut by 2 bases and J by 9 bases, with 16 bases left in between. From germline, CDR1 is MDHEN and CDR2 SYDVKM. The CDR3 totals 14 residues. CDR3 loop: CASSLRSTVPKAFF. The DNA of the CDR3 is TGTGCCAGCAGTTTAAGATCAACAGTCCCTAAAGCTTTCTTT.

V usage is TRBV15 and J usage is TRBJ2-7; D is perhaps TRBD1 (6 bases). Looked up from germline, CDR1 is LNHNV and CDR2 is YYDKDF (reference sequence). The V and J ends lost 5 bases and 5 bases respectively, with 19 bases between them. CDR3 length: 15 residues. The CDR3 DNA is TGTGCCACCAGCCTCACGGCAGGGGCAATGAACGAGCAGTACTTC. As protein: CATSLTAGAMNEQYF.

The chain combines TRBV14 with TRBJ2-2; D call uncertain. This CDR3 is 14 amino acids long. V lost 3 bases and J 1 base, leaving 6 bases between the germline ends. Looked up from germline, CDR1 is SGHDN and CDR2 is FVKESK. CDR3 DNA: TGTGCCAGCAGCCAGGAATGGAACACCGGGGAGCTGTTTTTT. Its protein product is CASSQEWNTGELFF. The complete variable domain, with remaining parts taken from reference TRBV14 and TRBJ2-2, reads EAGVTQFPSHSVIEKGQTVTLRCDPISGHDNLYWYRRVMGKEIKFLLHFVKESKQDESGMPNNRFLAERTGGTYSTLKVQPAELEDSGVYFCASSQEWNTGELFFGEGSRLTVL.

The chain links TRBV24-1 to TRBJ2-5; TRBD1 agrees at 7 bases. Germline loops: CDR1 KGHDR, CDR2 SFDVKD. The CDR3 contains 16 residues. V shed 1 base and J 1 base; nucleotides not matched to a gene: 5. CDR3 protein: CATSDFGGQSQETQYF. Here the CDR3 DNA reads TGTGCCACCAGTGATTTTGGGGGACAGAGCCAAGAGACCCAGTACTTC.

This chain joins TRBV9 and TRBJ2-1, with 9 nucleotides matching TRBD1. CDR1 and CDR2 (germline): SGDLS, YYNGEE. The length of the CDR3 is 15 residues. J was trimmed by 2 bases and V by 3 bases; bases with no gene match: 3. CDR3 residues: CASSARTGAYNEQFF. In nucleotides, the CDR3 is TGTGCCAGCAGCGCGCGGACAGGGGCCTACAATGAGCAGTTCTTC.

The CDR3, as DNA: TGTGCCAGCGGAGAACAGCCGAATGAAAAACTGTTTTTT. Protein product: CASGEQPNEKLFF. The genes are TRBV28 and TRBJ1-4; no clear D. Trimming stripped 8 bases from V and 5 bases from J, with 12 bases between. Germline V gives CDR1 MDHEN, CDR2 SYDVKM. The length of the CDR3 is 13 residues.

The chain carries TRBV7-9 and TRBJ1-1; 8 bases line up with TRBD1. Germline assignment: CDR1 SEHNR and CDR2 FQNEAQ (reference sequence). J gave up 10 bases and V 5 bases, and 18 bases lay outside the gene matches. The CDR3 extends over 16 amino acids. Written as DNA, the CDR3 is TGTGCCAGCAGCACGCGCAGACCCGGACAGGGTTTAGTAGCTTTCTTT. Its translation: CASSTRRPGQGLVAFF.

This chain joins TRBV5-1 and TRBJ2-1; D is uncertain. Germline V gene sequence: CDR1 SGHRS, CDR2 YFSETQ. There are 12 residues in the CDR3. V dropped 0 bases and J dropped 10 bases, with 8 bases sitting between them. The CDR3 loop reads CASSLGPPEQFF. CDR3 DNA: TGCGCCAGCAGCTTGGGACCGCCCGAGCAGTTCTTC. Together with reference TRBV5-1 and TRBJ2-1, the CDR3 gives the full variable domain: KAGVTQTPRYLIKTRGQQVTLSCSPISGHRSVSWYQQTPGQGLQFLFEYFSETQRNKGNFPGRFSGRQFSNSRSEMNVSTLELGDSALYLCASSLGPPEQFFGPGTRLTVL.

This clone has a handful of counts. V usage is TRBV29-1 and J usage is TRBJ2-3; 7 nucleotides agree with TRBD1. CDR3 length equals 15 residues. The V and J ends lost 8 bases and 2 bases, in that order; junction bases with no gene match: 13. Germline loops: CDR1 SQVTM, CDR2 ANQGSEA. The CDR3 bases are TGCAGCCTCCAAAGGGGTGGGACAGTCACAGATACGCAGTATTTT. It translates to CSLQRGGTVTDTQYF.

This clone was counted a few times. The V gene is TRBV11-2, the J gene TRBJ2-1; 7 nucleotides line up with TRBD2. After removal of 5 bases from V and 4 bases from J, the junction contained 8 bases not matched to a gene. Germline CDR1 and CDR2: SGHAT and FQNNGV. CDR3 length: 15 amino acids. Here the CDR3 DNA reads TGTGCCAGCAGCGGGAGGGCGGGTTCTTACAATGAGCAGTTCTTC. Translated, it gives CASSGRAGSYNEQFF.

CDR3 sequence reads: CASSPRVQDHEQFF. The CDR3 region has the DNA TGTGCCAGCAGCCCCCGTGTACAGGATCATGAGCAGTTCTTC. The chain combines TRBV9 with TRBJ2-1, with D possibly being TRBD1 (5 bases). The CDR3 sequence is 14 residues long. V lost 4 bases, J lost 8 bases, and 16 bases lay in between. The V gene's germline CDR1 is SGDLS and CDR2 YYNGEE.

The genes are TRBV9 and TRBJ2-1; D may correspond to TRBD1 or TRBD2 (5 bases each). V gave up 3 bases and J gave up 4 bases, with 14 bases separating them. The germline gives CDR1 SGDLS, CDR2 YYNGEE. This CDR3 comprises 15 residues. The CDR3 loop is CASSDAGTPYNEQFF. The DNA of the CDR3 is TGTGCCAGCAGCGACGCCGGGACGCCGTACAATGAGCAGTTCTTC.

This chain connects TRBV28 to TRBJ2-7, with D perhaps TRBD2 (5 bases). Trimming took off 7 bases at V and 6 bases at J, with 19 bases between the two ends. This CDR3 region has 14 residues. Germline lookup yields CDR1 MDHEN and CDR2 SYDVKM. CDR3 in amino acids: CASTPTPRGSEQYF. CDR3 coding DNA: TGTGCCAGCACTCCTACGCCCCGGGGATCCGAGCAGTACTTC.

CDR3 bases: TGTGCCAGCACCAGCCGCCCGGTGACAGGGGGCGCAGATACGCAGTATTTT. Amino acid sequence: CASTSRPVTGGADTQYF. V gene TRBV27 combines with J gene TRBJ2-3; 10 positions match TRBD1. The germline CDR1 and CDR2 sequences are MNHEY and SMNVEV (reference sequence). The CDR3 loop spans 17 amino acids. V was clipped by 7 bases and J by 4 bases; unmatched bases: 14.

V gene TRBV5-1 combines with J gene TRBJ1-2; D is uncertain. Germline values: CDR1 SGHRS, CDR2 YFSETQ. The CDR3 consists of 14 residues. The V gene lost 1 base and the J gene lost 1 base, with 8 bases spanning the gap. For the CDR3, the DNA is TGCGCCAGCAGCTTGCCCTCAATTAACTATGGCTACACCTTC. Translated: CASSLPSINYGYTF.

The chain carries TRBV20-1 and TRBJ1-1; the D is unclear. Germline lookup yields CDR1 DFQATT and CDR2 SNEGSKA (reference sequence). Trimming removed 5 bases at V and 10 bases at J, with 14 bases between. The CDR3 contains 11 residues. CDR3 residues: CSALTWTVAFF. The CDR3 nucleotides read TGCAGTGCTCTGACGTGGACCGTAGCTTTCTTT.

On this clone itself: Distinct nucleotide sequences in the sample also encode this CDR3. The V call is TRBV7-9, the J call TRBJ1-3; D is undetermined. Trimming pared 5 bases from V and 1 base from J, leaving 6 bases between. The CDR3 is made up of 13 amino acids. Germline assignment: CDR1 SEHNR and CDR2 FQNEAQ (reference sequence). The CDR3 DNA reads TGTGCCAGCAGCCTTGGATCTGGAAACACCATATATTTT. Protein sequence: CASSLGSGNTIYF.

V usage is TRBV7-2 and J usage is TRBJ1-3; D is unresolved. Germline V gene sequence: CDR1 SGHTA, CDR2 FQGNSA. Between the trimmed V and J ends, which lost 0 bases and 4 bases, there was a span of 13 bases. CDR3 size: 16 residues. The CDR3 sequence: CASSLAMSRGGNTIYF. DNA for the CDR3: TGTGCCAGCAGCTTAGCGATGAGCCGCGGGGGAAACACCATATATTTT.

The sample holds one count of this clone. The rearrangement joins TRBV12-3 or TRBV12-4 to TRBJ1-4; D is unresolved. The V and J ends lost 3 bases and 6 bases respectively, with 5 bases between them. The CDR3 spans 12 residues. CDR3 coding DNA: TGTGCCAGCAGTTTTGATGATGAAAAACTGTTTTTT. It encodes CASSFDDEKLFF.